Below, 25 T cell receptor beta chains from the same sample are listed, as sequenced in a study of shared clonotypes between healthy human individuals. The data were produced by immunoSEQ multiplex PCR, yet TCRdb's version contains in-frame clones alone and is incomplete. This sample has about 480,000 clones; 70% to 80% occur once, and the top ten carry 10% to 15%. Sequencing was done on a sample of PBMCs. Receptors originate from a woman in her forties in good health. Some clones in this sample may be carry-over from other donors' samples.

V gene TRBV30 combines with J gene TRBJ2-1; no firm D call. The V end lost 2 bases, the J end lost 2 bases, and 16 bases lay between the germline ends. This CDR3 contains 16 residues. The germline gives CDR1 GTSNPN, CDR2 SVGIG (reference sequence). The CDR3: CAWSSLSGRTYNEQFF. The CDR3 bases are TGTGCCTGGAGTTCCCTGAGTGGGCGGACCTACAATGAGCAGTTCTTC.

This clone was recorded many times. CDR3 in amino acids: CASSGGGHFYGYTF. The CDR3 DNA reads TGTGCCAGCAGTGGGGGGGGACACTTTTATGGCTACACCTTC. The chain is built from TRBV28 and TRBJ1-2, with TRBD1 as a possible D gene (6 bases). The CDR3 length is 14 residues. Germline CDR1 reads MDHEN; CDR2 reads SYDVKM. With 5 bases removed from V and 5 bases from J, the gap between germline ends came to 15 bases.

The chain recombines TRBV7-8 with TRBJ2-5; 9 bases map to TRBD1. Germline CDR1 SGHVS, CDR2 FQNEAQ. The CDR3 contains 14 residues. The ends lost 5 bases at V and 3 bases at J; junction bases unmatched: 4. CDR3 amino acids: CASSRQGGEETQYF. DNA of the CDR3: TGTGCCAGCAGCCGACAGGGGGGAGAAGAGACCCAGTACTTC.

This chain uses TRBV5-1 with TRBJ2-6; D ambiguous. This CDR3 comprises 16 residues. CDR1 and CDR2 (germline): SGHRS, YFSETQ. Trimming removed 1 base at V and 3 bases at J, with 11 bases between. CDR3 loop: CASSLSSDRGANVLTF. DNA of the CDR3: TGCGCCAGCAGCTTGTCGTCGGATCGTGGGGCCAACGTCCTGACTTTC.

V is TRBV5-4 and J is TRBJ2-5, with 11 bases lining up with TRBD2. V shed 0 bases, J shed 4 bases, and the junction held 11 bases outside the gene matches. The CDR3 sequence is 18 residues long. Germline CDR1 is SGHNT and CDR2 is YYREEE (reference sequence). The CDR3 sequence is CASSLGSLAGVGRETQYF. The CDR3 DNA follows: TGTGCCAGCAGCTTGGGGTCACTAGCGGGAGTGGGCCGAGAGACCCAGTACTTC.

This clone was seen repeatedly, ten times or more. The gene calls are TRBV6-4 and TRBJ2-3; D is perhaps TRBD1 (5 bases). The V gene's germline CDR1 is MRHNA and CDR2 SNTAGT. This CDR3 spans 14 amino acids. Trimming left V 3 bases short and J 8 bases short, with 15 bases between. For the CDR3, the DNA is TGTGCCAGCAGTGAAGGGCCCGAGCAGGGTACGCAGTATTTT. Encoded protein: CASSEGPEQGTQYF.

This clone was detected ten times or more. This chain joins TRBV7-9 and TRBJ2-5; TRBD2 matches 9 bases. Germline values: CDR1 SEHNR, CDR2 FQNEAQ (reference sequence). CDR3 length: 16 residues. V lost 3 bases to trimming and J lost 2 bases; unmatched junction nucleotides: 7. The DNA of the CDR3 is TGTGCCAGCAGCTTCGGTAGCGGGAGTGGTCAAGAGACCCAGTACTTC. Translated, it gives CASSFGSGSGQETQYF.

A note on this clone: This likely reflects a read error, since a far larger clone is one base away. The same CDR3 can be traced to other DNA sequences in this sample. The chain links TRBV5-1 to TRBJ2-2; 8 bases align to TRBD1. CDR1 and CDR2 from the germline V gene are SGHRS and YFSETQ. The CDR3 is made up of 14 amino acids. The CDR3 nucleotides read TGCGCCAGCAGGGACAGGGTGAACACCGGGGAGCTGTTTTTC. Amino acid sequence: CASRDRVNTGELFF.

The rearrangement joins TRBV7-2 to TRBJ2-3; D is undetermined. Looked up from germline, CDR1 is SGHTA and CDR2 is FQGNSA. CDR3 length equals 14 residues. The V end lost 0 bases, the J end lost 1 base, and 5 bases lay between the germline ends. This chain's CDR3 is CASSLASRTDTQYF. As DNA, the CDR3 is TGTGCCAGCAGCTTAGCTAGTCGCACAGATACGCAGTATTTT.

V gene TRBV7-2 combines with J gene TRBJ2-3; D is unclear. The CDR3 is made up of 11 amino acids. The germline V gene encodes CDR1 SGHTA and CDR2 FQGNSA. V shed 7 bases and J shed 8 bases, with 10 bases lying between them. This chain's CDR3 is CASTISGTQYF. The CDR3 DNA is TGTGCCAGCACCATCTCTGGTACGCAGTATTTT.

The genes are TRBV28 and TRBJ1-4; D is uncertain. Germline V gene sequence: CDR1 MDHEN, CDR2 SYDVKM. The CDR3 consists of 13 residues. V was shortened by 3 bases and J by 5 bases, with 7 bases between the two germline ends. CDR3 sequence reads: CASSFLRNEKLFF. The CDR3 region has the DNA TGTGCCAGCAGTTTTTTGAGGAATGAAAAACTGTTTTTT.

This clone was detected once. The chain carries TRBV5-1 and TRBJ2-7; TRBD1 is a possible D gene (6 bases). V lost 2 bases, J lost 6 bases, and 15 bases lay in between. This CDR3 is built from 14 residues. Germline V gives CDR1 SGHRS, CDR2 YFSETQ. Here the CDR3 reads CASSFDRPQVEQYF. In DNA form, the CDR3 reads TGCGCCAGCAGCTTCGACAGGCCTCAGGTCGAGCAGTACTTC.

This clone has just a few counts. A read error may account for a junction end that differs from germline. J is TRBJ1-1 and V is TRBV7-7; TRBD1 matches at 7 bases. The CDR3 spans 13 residues. Germline loops: CDR1 SSHAT, CDR2 FNYEAQ (reference sequence). CDR3 sequence (DNA): TGTGCTAGCAGCCAGGGGGTGAACACTGAAGCTTTCTTT. Protein sequence: CASSQGVNTEAFF.

This clone was detected once. The chain carries TRBV2 and TRBJ2-3; TRBD1 might be the D (6 bases). The V end was cut by 2 bases, the J end by 4 bases, with 19 bases between. CDR3 length: 17 residues. Germline CDR1 SNHLY, CDR2 FYNNEI. CDR3 sequence: CASSEILPGQSADTQYF. The DNA for the CDR3 is TGTGCCAGCAGTGAAATTCTGCCCGGACAGTCGGCAGATACGCAGTATTTT.

This rearrangement joins TRBV5-1 to TRBJ1-4; a weak D match, TRBD1 (6 bases). The V gene lost 0 bases and the J gene lost 0 bases, with 12 bases spanning the gap. Germline V lookup: CDR1 SGHRS, CDR2 YFSETQ. This CDR3 comprises 17 residues. The CDR3 DNA reads TGCGCCAGCAGCTTGGCGGGGGACATCCCAACTAATGAAAAACTGTTTTTT. It codes for CASSLAGDIPTNEKLFF.

This clone has just one count. The J gene is TRBJ2-2, the V gene TRBV10-1; possible D gene TRBD2, 5 bases. The CDR3 extends over 15 amino acids. From germline, CDR1 is WNHNN and CDR2 SYGVQD (reference sequence). V lost 4 bases and J lost 1, with 10 bases in between. This CDR3 reads CASSGSAENTGELFF. CDR3 in DNA: TGCGCCAGCAGTGGATCAGCGGAGAACACCGGGGAGCTGTTTTTT.

In its sample, this clone was seen once. The DNA for the CDR3 is TGTGCCAGCAAAGGGAGGTACGAGCAGTACTTC. It codes for CASKGRYEQYF. The rearrangement uses TRBV6-6 and TRBJ2-7; TRBD2 might be the D (6 bases). V lost 7 bases and J 4 bases, leaving 8 bases between the germline ends. The CDR3 has 11 residues. Germline CDR1 and CDR2: MNHNY and SVGAGI (reference sequence).

For this clone: A much larger clone lies a single base off, so this may be a read error. The gene calls are TRBV11-2 and TRBJ2-7, with unresolved D. There are 13 residues in the CDR3. The germline gives CDR1 SGHAT, CDR2 FQNNGV. The CDR3 nucleotides read TGTGCCAGCAACTTAAATCCGGGCGTCGAGCAGTACTTC. This translates into CASNLNPGVEQYF.

The rearrangement joins TRBV30 to TRBJ2-7; TRBD1 might be the D (5 bases). V was pared by 4 bases and J by 3 bases, with 16 bases between. The CDR3 totals 14 residues. Germline V gene lookup returns CDR1 GTSNPN and CDR2 SVGIG (reference sequence). For the CDR3, the DNA is TGTGCCTGGATCAATCCAGGGCAGGGCTACGAGCAGTACTTC. Its protein product is CAWINPGQGYEQYF. Full variable domain (rest looked up from reference TRBV30 and TRBJ2-7): SQTIHQWPATLVQPVGSPLSLECTVEGTSNPNLYWYRQAAGRGLQLLFYSVGIGQISSEVPQNLSASRPQDRQFILSSKKLLLSDSGFYLCAWINPGQGYEQYFGPGTRLTVT.

The gene calls are TRBV7-2 and TRBJ1-1, with D possibly being TRBD1 (6 bases). Germline V lookup: CDR1 SGHTA, CDR2 FQGNSA. CDR3 length: 15 residues. The V end lost 0 bases, the J end lost 4 bases, and 12 bases lay between the germline ends. CDR3 residues: CASSLAGTRGTEAFF. DNA for the CDR3: TGTGCCAGCAGCTTAGCGGGGACCAGGGGCACTGAAGCTTTCTTT.

The chain has TRBV2 and TRBJ2-7, with 8 bases that match TRBD1. With 3 bases clipped from V and 3 bases from J, the junction kept 4 bases outside the gene matches. The CDR3 has 14 residues. The germline CDR1 and CDR2 sequences are SNHLY and FYNNEI. The CDR3 protein is CASSDQGAGYEQYF. The CDR3 DNA reads TGTGCCAGCAGTGATCAGGGGGCTGGCTACGAGCAGTACTTC.

V is TRBV30 and J is TRBJ2-5; a weak D match, TRBD2 (6 bases). CDR3 size: 13 residues. Between the trimmed V and J ends, which lost 0 bases and 5 bases, there was a span of 10 bases. CDR1 and CDR2 from the germline V gene are GTSNPN and SVGIG (reference sequence). DNA of the CDR3: TGTGCCTGGAGTGTTGTAGGAGGGGAGACCCAGTACTTC. The encoded protein is CAWSVVGGETQYF.

J is TRBJ1-2 and V is TRBV19; D uncertain. The CDR3 extends over 11 amino acids. CDR1 and CDR2 from the germline V gene are LNHDA and SQIVND (reference sequence). Trimming took off 5 bases at V and 4 bases at J, with 5 bases between the two ends. Here the CDR3 reads CASSGSYGYTF. The CDR3 DNA reads TGTGCCAGTAGTGGCTCCTATGGCTACACCTTC.

For this clone: The sample carries other DNA sequences with the same CDR3. CDR3 in amino acids: CASSLGDRSTDTQYF. Written as DNA, the CDR3 is TGTGCCAGCAGCTTGGGGGACAGAAGCACAGATACGCAGTATTTT. J is TRBJ2-3 and V is TRBV7-9; TRBD1 matches at 7 bases. This CDR3 has 15 residues. Per germline, CDR1 SEHNR and CDR2 FQNEAQ (reference sequence). J was trimmed by 0 bases and V by 3 bases; bases with no gene match: 3.

In this sample, this clone turned up a few times. The CDR3 DNA sequence: TGTGCCAGCAGCCAAGAGAGCGGGCACTCCTACGAGCAGTACTTC. Residues: CASSQESGHSYEQYF. This chain connects TRBV4-2 to TRBJ2-7; D is perhaps TRBD2 (6 bases). Trimming removed 0 bases from V and 0 bases from J, with 9 bases in between. Per the germline V gene, CDR1 is LGHNA and CDR2 is YNFKEQ. The CDR3 contains 15 residues.